This TCR beta chain emerged from a study of patients and donors after allogeneic stem cell transplantation. Each CDR3 protein gets one entry after TCRdb re-called the RT-PCR reads with MiXCR. The repertoire holds 400,000 to 500,000 distinct CDR3 sequences, with roughly 16% as singletons. Material: blood, either unsorted or a sorted T cell fraction (not recorded which). This TCR was sampled from a human donor who was either an allogeneic HSCT recipient or a stem cell or donor lymphocyte infusion donor (not recorded which). It is not recorded whose cells these are; they may come from a transplant donor.

CDR3 protein: CAISESRTATYEQYF. CDR3 DNA sequence: TGTGCCATCAGTGAGTCGCGGACAGCGACCTACGAGCAGTACTTC. The chain joins TRBV10-3 to TRBJ2-7; tentatively, D is TRBD1 (6 bases). CDR1 is ENHRY and CDR2 is SYGVKD in the germline V gene. CDR3 size: 15 residues. The V and J ends lost 0 bases and 2 bases respectively, with 11 bases between them.